The 3 T cell receptor beta chains below were found in one sample sequenced in a study of cytomegalovirus exposure and HLA in healthy donors. PCR used 60 Vbeta primers and 13 Jbeta primers. Data came from immunoSEQ multiplex PCR; TCRdb stores just in-frame clones and leaves some out. Recorded here are over 45,000 clones; the top ten clones represent 2.1%. Sequenced material: PBMCs. Receptors were obtained from a woman aged 40 to 50 in good health and CMV-seronegative.

The V gene is TRBV7-8, the J gene TRBJ2-5, with 15 positions matching TRBD2. From germline, CDR1 is SGHVS and CDR2 FQNEAQ. CDR3 size: 19 residues. With 0 bases clipped from V and 5 bases from J, the junction kept 10 bases outside the gene matches. CDR3 sequence reads: CASSLALGTSGRSAETQYF. The CDR3 nucleotides read TGTGCCAGCAGCTTAGCGCTGGGGACTAGCGGGAGGTCGGCGGAGACCCAGTACTTC.

This sequence joins TRBV5-1 and TRBJ2-7; D gene unclear. V shed 5 bases and J shed 1 base, with 4 bases lying between them. Germline V gene sequence: CDR1 SGHRS, CDR2 YFSETQ. This CDR3 is 11 amino acids long. The CDR3 protein is CASRESYEQYF. The CDR3 DNA is TGCGCCAGCAGGGAGTCCTACGAGCAGTACTTC. The full variable domain, with the rest looked up from reference TRBV5-1 and TRBJ2-7, is KAGVTQTPRYLIKTRGQQVTLSCSPISGHRSVSWYQQTPGQGLQFLFEYFSETQRNKGNFPGRFSGRQFSNSRSEMNVSTLELGDSALYLCASRESYEQYFGPGTRLTVT.

For this clone: One end of the junction varies from germline; a read error may be responsible. This sequence joins TRBV15 and TRBJ1-5, with 7 bases matching TRBD1. CDR3 length equals 15 residues. Germline-derived CDR1 and CDR2 are LNHNV and YYDKDF (reference sequence). DNA of the CDR3: TGTGCCACCACTAATAGGACAGGTAGCGATCAGCCCCAGCATTTT. Translated: CATTNRTGSDQPQHF.